Listed below are T cell receptor beta chains from one sample, sequenced in a study of blood T cell repertoires in COVID-19. The repertoire was sequenced with immunoSEQ multiplex PCR; TCRdb's copy has only in-frame clones and lacks some. The sample holds tens of thousands of clones; roughly 80% are singletons and the top ten take around 27%. Sequenced sample: peripheral blood. The receptors here all came from a human donor in a cohort sampled during active COVID-19. Both conserved end residues are part of each CDR3. Fields, in order: J gene, CDR3 length, clone size, D gene, V gene, CDR3 DNA, CDR3 protein. D genes are given only for firm matches. Expanded clones get a size class; other rows say once, few or many, or leave the size out.

TRBJ2-3,15,-,TRBD1,TRBV4-1,TGCGCCAGCAGCCAAGCGGGGACAGGGCCTGATACGCAGTATTTT,CASSQAGTGPDTQYF
TRBJ2-7,14,-,-,TRBV27,TGTGCCAGCAGTCCAAGCAGGGGATTCTACGAGCAGTACTTC,CASSPSRGFYEQYF
TRBJ2-3,15,once,-,TRBV5-6,TGTGCCAGCAGCTTGATAGGGGCCAACACAGATACGCAGTATTTT,CASSLIGANTDTQYF
TRBJ2-7,15,few,-,TRBV4-1,TGCGCCAGCAGCCACCGGGACTCAAACTCCTACGAGCAGTACTTC,CASSHRDSNSYEQYF
TRBJ1-5,14,few,TRBD1,TRBV25-1,TGTGCCAGCAGTCAGACAGGGGGCAATCAGCCCCAGCATTTT,CASSQTGGNQPQHF
TRBJ2-1,15,once,-,TRBV4-3,TGCGCCAGCAGCCAAGATTCCAGGGTATACAATGAGCAGTTCTTC,CASSQDSRVYNEQFF
TRBJ2-1,16,-,TRBD2,TRBV5-1,TGCGCCAGCAGCTTGGCCTTTGTTCCTAGCGGGGTCGAACAGTTCTTC,CASSLAFVPSGVEQFF
TRBJ2-5,17,-,TRBD1,TRBV5-1,TGCGCCAGCAGCTTGTGGGGACAGGGGGCCCGTTCAGAGACCCAGTACTTC,CASSLWGQGARSETQYF
TRBJ1-3,15,-,-,TRBV7-8,TGTGCCAGCAGCTTATACAGGGAGCCTGGAAACACCATATATTTT,CASSLYREPGNTIYF
TRBJ2-2,16,-,-,TRBV5-1,TGCGCCAGCAGCTTGGATGGGCGGGGATACACCGGGGAGCTGTTTTTT,CASSLDGRGYTGELFF
TRBJ1-6,16,-,-,TRBV7-8,TGTGCCAGCAGTGAAGTGGCAGTGGGGGGTAATTCACCCCTCCACTTT,CASSEVAVGGNSPLHF
TRBJ1-6,12,-,-,TRBV6-6,TGTGCCAGCAGCAGGGATTCCTCACCCCTCCACTTT,CASSRDSSPLHF
TRBJ2-1,16,-,TRBD2,TRBV11-2,TGTGCCAGCAGCTTACAACTAGCGGGGGGGCGATATGAGCAGTTCTTC,CASSLQLAGGRYEQFF
TRBJ2-2,15,-,TRBD2,TRBV5-4,TGTGCCAGCAGCTTTGCGGGGGGGAACACCGGGGAGCTGTTTTTT,CASSFAGGNTGELFF
TRBJ1-1,13,-,TRBD1,TRBV4-1,TGCGCCAGCAGCCAAGACAGGGGGTTAGAAGCTTTCTTT,CASSQDRGLEAFF
TRBJ2-3,14,-,-,TRBV5-6,TGTGCCAGCAGCGGGCCCCCCCGCACAGATACGCAGTATTTT,CASSGPPRTDTQYF
TRBJ1-2,13,-,TRBD1,TRBV7-2,TGTGCCAGCAGCTTAGCGCGACAGGGCGGCTACACCTTC,CASSLARQGGYTF
TRBJ2-1,18,-,TRBD2,TRBV7-9,TGTGCCAGCAGGACGGCGGGGGGGCCGGTTGGGGCGTACAATGAGCAGTTCTTC,CASRTAGGPVGAYNEQFF
TRBJ2-5,12,-,-,TRBV2,TGTGCCAGCAGGGGGCTAGGGGAGACCCAGTACTTC,CASRGLGETQYF
TRBJ2-5,13,-,TRBD1,TRBV10-3,TGTGCCATCAGAGAGGGGACAGAGGAGACCCAGTACTTC,CAIREGTEETQYF
TRBJ2-5,17,-,TRBD2,TRBV19,TGTGCCAGTAGTTTAGGACTAGCGGGGATTACATTAGAGACCCAGTACTTC,CASSLGLAGITLETQYF
TRBJ2-5,18,-,TRBD2,TRBV11-2,TGTGCCAGCAGCTTAGCCCTAGCGGGGGGATGGGCCCAAGAGACCCAGTACTTC,CASSLALAGGWAQETQYF
TRBJ1-5,12,-,-,TRBV12-3/TRBV12-4,TGTGCCAGCAGTCGACAGGCCCAGCCCCAGCATTTT,CASSRQAQPQHF
TRBJ2-1,15,-,TRBD2,TRBV4-3,TGCGCCAGCAGCCAAGCTAGCGGGGGGAACAATGAGCAGTTCTTC,CASSQASGGNNEQFF
TRBJ1-2,15,-,TRBD1,TRBV5-6,TGTGCCAGCAGCTTGTGGGACAGGGGGCTCTATGGCTACACCTTC,CASSLWDRGLYGYTF
TRBJ2-7,16,-,-,TRBV4-1,TGCGCCAGCAGCCAAGATAAACAGTCGGGGGCCTACGAGCAGTACTTC,CASSQDKQSGAYEQYF
TRBJ2-2,14,-,-,TRBV6-4,TGTGCCAGCAGTCCTTGGGCAGGGGCCGGGGAGCTGTTTTTT,CASSPWAGAGELFF
TRBJ2-7,14,-,-,TRBV4-2,TGTGCCAGCAGCCCCCGGACTGCGACGGGCGAGCAGTACTTC,CASSPRTATGEQYF
TRBJ2-7,15,once,TRBD2,TRBV7-2,TGTGCCAGCAGCTTAGAAACGGGACTACCCTACGAGCAGTACTTC,CASSLETGLPYEQYF
TRBJ2-3,16,once,TRBD2,TRBV15,TGTGCCACCAGCATAGTCCCGCGGGGGAGCACAGATACGCAGTATTTT,CATSIVPRGSTDTQYF
TRBJ1-6,15,-,-,TRBV6-1,TGTGCCAGCAGAGAAGGACTTCTCTATAATTCACCCCTCCACTTT,CASREGLLYNSPLHF
TRBJ1-1,12,-,-,TRBV5-1,TGCGCCACCCGGTCGGGGGACACTGAAGCTTTCTTT,CATRSGDTEAFF
TRBJ2-1,15,-,TRBD2,TRBV5-1,TGCGCCAGCAGCACCGGGACTAGCGCATACAATGAGCAGTTCTTC,CASSTGTSAYNEQFF
TRBJ2-5,14,-,TRBD2,TRBV5-8,TGTGCCAGCAGCTTGGATCCGGGGGGGCGGACCCAGTACTTC,CASSLDPGGRTQYF
TRBJ2-5,15,-,TRBD2,TRBV11-3,TGTGCCAGCAGCTTAGCGTGGGGGGGCCAAGAGACCCAGTACTTC,CASSLAWGGQETQYF
TRBJ2-3,13,few,TRBD1,TRBV28,TGTGCCAGCAGTAGACAGGGGGCAGATACGCAGTATTTT,CASSRQGADTQYF
TRBJ2-3,13,-,-,TRBV5-1,TGCGCCAGCAGTGGGGGCCTAACAGATACGCAGTATTTT,CASSGGLTDTQYF
TRBJ2-1,15,-,-,TRBV7-2,TGTGCCAGCAGCTTAGTTCTAGCCGGGGGCAATGAGCAGTTCTTC,CASSLVLAGGNEQFF
TRBJ2-5,15,-,-,TRBV10-3,TGTGCCATCAGTGAGGGTCAGGGTGGGCAAGAGACCCAGTACTTC,CAISEGQGGQETQYF
TRBJ2-2,11,once,-,TRBV29-1,TGCAGCGTCGCAGGAACCGGGGAGCTGTTTTTT,CSVAGTGELFF
TRBJ2-5,14,once,TRBD1,TRBV4-3,TGCGCCAGCAGCCAAGGACAGGGGAAAGAGACCCAGTACTTC,CASSQGQGKETQYF
TRBJ2-7,14,-,TRBD2,TRBV15,TGTGCCACCAGCAAGGTAGCGGGGGCTAACGAGCAGTACTTC,CATSKVAGANEQYF
TRBJ2-3,15,-,TRBD2,TRBV6-5,TGTGCCAGCAGCGACCGAGCGGGGTCCGGAGATACGCAGTATTTT,CASSDRAGSGDTQYF
TRBJ2-1,13,-,-,TRBV29-1,TGCAGCGTTGATTCCCCCCTAGCCAGTGAGCAGTTCTTC,CSVDSPLASEQFF
TRBJ1-2,15,many,TRBD1,TRBV4-2,TGTGCCAGCAGCCCAGGGGGAGGCCGCCTACGGGGCTACACCTTC,CASSPGGGRLRGYTF
TRBJ2-5,17,-,TRBD2,TRBV5-1,TGCGCCAGCAGCTTGGGCATAGCGGGCCCGAACCAAGAGACCCAGTACTTC,CASSLGIAGPNQETQYF
TRBJ2-3,17,once,TRBD2,TRBV3-1/TRBV3-2,TGTGCCAGCAGCAAAGCCCCACTAGCGAAAGGCACAGATACGCAGTATTTT,CASSKAPLAKGTDTQYF
TRBJ1-2,13,-,TRBD1,TRBV5-4,TGTGCCAGCAGCCGGGACAGGGACTATGGCTACACCTTC,CASSRDRDYGYTF
TRBJ1-2,12,few,-,TRBV3-1/TRBV3-2,TGTGCCAGCAGCCAACCTGGACAGGGCTACACCTTC,CASSQPGQGYTF
TRBJ2-6,16,-,-,TRBV5-1,TGCGCCAGCAGCTACGGGGTGAGCTCTGGGGCCAACGTCCTGACTTTC,CASSYGVSSGANVLTF
TRBJ2-3,20,-,TRBD2,TRBV5-3,TGTGCCAGAAGCTCGGGCGATTCGGATCTAGCGGGGCGTCGGACAGATACGCAGTATTTT,CARSSGDSDLAGRRTDTQYF
TRBJ1-1,13,-,-,TRBV20-1,TGCAGTGCTAGTCTCCCAGGGATAACTGAAGCTTTCTTT,CSASLPGITEAFF
TRBJ1-1,11,-,-,TRBV6-5,TGTGCAACAGGGACCTACACTGAAGCTTTCTTT,CATGTYTEAFF
TRBJ2-7,13,-,-,TRBV5-1,TGCGCCAGCAGCTTGCGGGTAGAAAGCGAGCAGTACTTC,CASSLRVESEQYF